Reported below is one T cell receptor beta chain. Its target is not known. Other DNA sequences in the sample encode the same CDR3. The study ran the assay at deep level. The assay was immunoSEQ multiplex PCR, and TCRdb's table has in-frame clones only and misses some. Of around 1.4 million clones listed, less than 99% are singletons. V was clipped by 2 bases and J by 1 base, with 15 bases between them. Germline lookup yields CDR1 KGHSH and CDR2 LQKENI. The CDR3 covers 17 residues. The data are from a study of shared clonotypes between healthy human individuals. Study outcomes and limitations: Relative to memory subsets, naive subsets generally showed larger estimated richness. Around 4.9% of naive CD4 clonotypes were shared across four donors. Large depth notwithstanding, sorted-subset sequencing proved incomplete by rarefaction.

This sequence originates from a man aged 25-45 years in good health. The sample taken for sequencing was naive CD4+ T cells sorted from blood. Regarding subset: CD45RA+ positively selected. The chain recombines TRBV18 with TRBJ2-1, with D possibly being TRBD2 (5 bases). The CDR3 region has the DNA TGTGCCAGCTCACCATTACCCGATGGGAGTTCCTACAATGAGCAGTTCTTC. As protein: CASSPLPDGSSYNEQFF.